Presented here are 27 T cell receptor beta chains from one specimen sequenced in a study of CD8+ T cells in alopecia areata (dated by TCRdb to about 2018). Receptor amplification or capture employed the immunoSEQ multiplex PCR assay. For TCR sequencing, RNA was extracted from every sample and reverse transcribed into cDNA to serve as template. Entries here come from immuneACCESS through TCRdb and include only in-frame sequences with V and J called. Some clones fail to appear in such tables; in the studies checked, an unresolved V gene covers under half of the shortfall, and the cause of the remainder is unknown. The sample table lists 180,000 or so clones, 67% of them with a count of one. The ten largest clones represent more than 9.5% of the sample. The time point label for this specimen denotes: baseline before oral tofacitinib. The specimen comprised CD8+ T cells sorted from blood, sampled at week 0. The receptors derive from a human donor with alopecia areata.

This sequence joins TRBV2 and TRBJ2-1; either TRBD1 or TRBD2 may fit D (5 bases each). This CDR3 is built from 12 residues. V lost 1 base to trimming and J lost 8 bases, with 6 bases between them. CDR1 is SNHLY and CDR2 is FYNNEI in the germline V gene. The CDR3: CASSEVGDEQFF. CDR3 sequence (DNA): TGTGCCAGCAGTGAAGTGGGGGATGAGCAGTTCTTC.

The rearrangement uses TRBV29-1 and TRBJ1-2; D uncertain. The CDR3 runs 10 residues. Looked up from germline, CDR1 is SQVTM and CDR2 is ANQGSEA. Trimming shortened V by 3 bases and J by 3 bases, and 2 bases separated the two germline ends. The CDR3 region is CSVEDYGYTF. Here the CDR3 DNA reads TGCAGCGTTGAGGACTATGGCTACACCTTC.

The gene calls are TRBV7-9 and TRBJ2-5; weak D call: TRBD1 (5 bases). Germline V gene lookup returns CDR1 SEHNR and CDR2 FQNEAQ (reference sequence). The CDR3 is 14 residues long. V was shortened by 5 bases and J by 2 bases, with 12 bases between the two germline ends. Written as DNA, the CDR3 is TGTGCCAGCAGCCCCCAGTACAGGCAAGAGACCCAGTACTTC. Translation gives CASSPQYRQETQYF.

This clone was counted once. V gene TRBV4-1 combines with J gene TRBJ2-7, with D perhaps matching TRBD1 (6 bases). Trimming took 0 bases from V and 0 from J, leaving 9 bases between them. The CDR3 runs 15 residues. In germline, CDR1 is MGHRA, CDR2 YSYEKL. The chain's CDR3 is CASSQEQGASYEQYF. The CDR3, as DNA: TGCGCCAGCAGCCAAGAACAGGGCGCCTCCTACGAGCAGTACTTC.

This rearrangement joins TRBV5-6 to TRBJ2-7, with TRBD2 matching over 12 bases. The trim removed 7 bases at V and 2 bases at J, leaving 1 base unmatched. The CDR3 is made up of 13 amino acids. Germline V CDR1 and CDR2: SGHDT, YYEEEE. For the CDR3, the DNA is TGTGCCAGCGGACTAGCGGGGACCTACGAGCAGTACTTC. Translated: CASGLAGTYEQYF.

This chain connects TRBV27 to TRBJ2-1; D is tentatively TRBD1 or TRBD2 (6 bases each). Trimming took 3 bases from V and 5 from J, leaving 14 bases between them. The CDR3 contains 15 residues. Germline V CDR1 and CDR2: MNHEY, SMNVEV (reference sequence). In nucleotides, the CDR3 is TGTGCCAGCAGTTTTTGGGGGGCTCGGCACAATGAGCAGTTCTTC. This sequence encodes CASSFWGARHNEQFF.

V is TRBV14 and J is TRBJ1-2, with 10 bases lining up with TRBD1. CDR3 length: 17 amino acids. CDR1 is SGHDN, CDR2 FVKESK, per germline. Unmatched junction bases numbered 9, after V lost 2 bases and J lost 3 bases. DNA for the CDR3: TGTGCCAGCAGCCAATCCACCGGGACAGGGGCCCACTATGGCTACACCTTC. Translated, it gives CASSQSTGTGAHYGYTF. The whole variable domain, filled in from reference TRBV14 and TRBJ1-2, reads EAGVTQFPSHSVIEKGQTVTLRCDPISGHDNLYWYRRVMGKEIKFLLHFVKESKQDESGMPNNRFLAERTGGTYSTLKVQPAELEDSGVYFCASSQSTGTGAHYGYTFGSGTRLTVV.

The J gene is TRBJ2-7, the V gene TRBV5-1, with 10 bases fitting TRBD1. In germline, CDR1 is SGHRS, CDR2 YFSETQ. After removal of 4 bases from V and 1 base from J, the junction contained 5 bases not matched to a gene. The CDR3 sequence is 15 residues long. The CDR3 loop is CASSAPGQGSYEQYF. As DNA, the CDR3 is TGCGCCAGCAGCGCACCGGGACAGGGGTCCTACGAGCAGTACTTC.

The chain uses TRBV5-1 and TRBJ2-7; 9 bases line up with TRBD2. With 3 bases clipped from V and 3 bases from J, the junction kept 7 bases outside the gene matches. The CDR3 covers 15 residues. The germline gives CDR1 SGHRS, CDR2 YFSETQ. In DNA form, the CDR3 reads TGCGCCAGCAGCTACGGACTAGCGAGGATCTACGAGCAGTACTTC. Translation: CASSYGLARIYEQYF.

The chain couples TRBV15 to TRBJ2-3, with 10 bases matching TRBD2. The CDR3 is 17 residues long. Germline V lookup: CDR1 LNHNV, CDR2 YYDKDF (reference sequence). With 0 bases clipped from V and 5 bases from J, the junction kept 8 bases outside the gene matches. The DNA for the CDR3 is TGTGCCACCAGCAGAGATACGACTAGCGGGTGGCTAGATACGCAGTATTTT. Its translation is CATSRDTTSGWLDTQYF.

The genes are TRBV4-2 and TRBJ1-1; no firm D call. The germline gives CDR1 LGHNA, CDR2 YNFKEQ. The CDR3 is made up of 13 amino acids. With 0 bases removed from V and 4 bases from J, the gap between germline ends came to 6 bases. CDR3 sequence: CASSQEGSTEAFF. CDR3 nucleotide sequence: TGTGCCAGCAGCCAAGAAGGGAGCACTGAAGCTTTCTTT.

In its sample, this clone was seen once. V gene TRBV6-6 combines with J gene TRBJ2-7; 10 bases map to TRBD1. The CDR3 sequence is 13 residues long. V lost 6 bases to trimming and J lost 7 bases; unmatched junction nucleotides: 6. From germline, CDR1 is MNHNY and CDR2 SVGAGI (reference sequence). The CDR3, as DNA: TGTGCCAGCAGGGCCGGGACAGGGGCTGAGCAGTACTTC. It specifies CASRAGTGAEQYF.

This clone came up a few times. The chain carries TRBV6-4 and TRBJ2-3; D is unresolved. The CDR3 contains 13 residues. Germline V CDR1 and CDR2: MRHNA, SNTAGT. The V end was cut by 3 bases, the J end by 3 bases, with 7 bases between. The CDR3 DNA reads TGTGCCAGCAGTGAATCTAGGACAGATACGCAGTATTTT. It specifies CASSESRTDTQYF.

The sample holds one count of this clone. The V call is TRBV4-1, the J call TRBJ1-2; no clear D. V lost 1 base and J 4 bases, leaving 10 bases between the germline ends. Looked up from germline, CDR1 is MGHRA and CDR2 is YSYEKL. This CDR3 region has 14 residues. DNA for the CDR3: TGCGCCAGCAGCCAAGTTCTTAACGGCTATGGCTACACCTTC. The encoded protein is CASSQVLNGYGYTF.

The chain joins TRBV29-1 to TRBJ2-3; D call uncertain. The V gene's germline CDR1 is SQVTM and CDR2 ANQGSEA. The CDR3 covers 13 residues. V dropped 2 bases and J dropped 6 bases, with 12 bases sitting between them. The DNA for the CDR3 is TGCAGCGTTGAATGGTTGACACTGGATACGCAGTATTTT. This codes for CSVEWLTLDTQYF.

This clone was observed a handful of times. Here the CDR3 DNA reads TGCGCCAGCAGCTTGTCCGAGACAGGGGGCCCAGATACGCAGTATTTT. Protein: CASSLSETGGPDTQYF. The chain carries TRBV5-1 and TRBJ2-3; TRBD1 matches at 10 bases. The junction had 6 bases not matched to a gene; V was cut back by 1 base and J by 4 bases. The CDR3 consists of 16 residues. CDR1 is SGHRS, CDR2 YFSETQ, per germline.

This clone was counted a single time. The rearrangement links TRBV29-1 to TRBJ2-1, with 12 bases identical to TRBD2. Germline V gene data show CDR1 as SQVTM and CDR2 as ANQGSEA. CDR3 length equals 15 residues. After removal of 8 bases from V and 7 bases from J, the junction contained 12 bases not matched to a gene. CDR3 loop: CSIPYVTSGGNEQFF. CDR3 nucleotide sequence: TGCAGCATTCCTTACGTTACTAGCGGGGGGAATGAGCAGTTCTTC.

This chain joins TRBV4-1 and TRBJ1-6; D is undetermined. Germline loops: CDR1 MGHRA, CDR2 YSYEKL. Trimming shortened V by 1 base and J by 10 bases, and 17 bases separated the two germline ends. This CDR3 spans 16 amino acids. The CDR3 sequence: CASSQGPQEKLSPLHF. CDR3 sequence (DNA): TGCGCCAGCAGCCAAGGGCCTCAGGAGAAGCTCTCACCCCTCCACTTT.

This clone showed up just once. The chain uses TRBV7-9 and TRBJ2-1; 8 bases align to TRBD1. The germline V gene encodes CDR1 SEHNR and CDR2 FQNEAQ (reference sequence). The ends lost 2 bases at V and 2 bases at J; junction bases unmatched: 5. The CDR3 is made up of 16 amino acids. The CDR3 sequence: CASSLSGTGPYNEQFF. The CDR3, as DNA: TGTGCCAGCAGCTTATCGGGGACAGGACCCTACAATGAGCAGTTCTTC. The whole variable domain, filled in from reference TRBV7-9 and TRBJ2-1, reads DTGVSQNPRHKITKRGQNVTFRCDPISEHNRLYWYRQTLGQGPEFLTYFQNEAQLEKSRLLSDRFSAERPKGSFSTLEIQRTEQGDSAMYLCASSLSGTGPYNEQFFGPGTRLTVL.

A few counts support this clone. This rearrangement joins TRBV30 to TRBJ1-4; the D is unclear. Trimming took off 2 bases at V and 3 bases at J, with 19 bases between the two ends. The CDR3 runs 17 residues. Germline values: CDR1 GTSNPN, CDR2 SVGIG (reference sequence). CDR3 nucleotide sequence: TGTGCCTGGAGTTTCCGACGGGGTGCTCCCGCTAATGAAAAACTGTTTTTT. This codes for CAWSFRRGAPANEKLFF.

The J gene is TRBJ2-3, the V gene TRBV28; TRBD2 matches 11 bases. The germline gives CDR1 MDHEN, CDR2 SYDVKM. The CDR3 is 15 residues long. V trimming: 6 bases; J trimming: 5 bases; junction bases outside the gene matches: 7. For the CDR3, the DNA is TGTGCCAGCAGCCTTAGCGGGGGGGCCTTAGATACGCAGTATTTT. This codes for CASSLSGGALDTQYF.

CDR3 sequence: CASSYRAGELFF. The CDR3 coding sequence is TGTGCCAGCAGTTACCGGGCCGGGGAGCTGTTTTTT. V usage is TRBV6-5 and J usage is TRBJ2-2; D unresolved. CDR3 length equals 12 residues. V was clipped by 2 bases and J by 6 bases, with 4 bases between them. The germline V gene encodes CDR1 MNHEY and CDR2 SVGAGI.

The rearrangement joins TRBV29-1 to TRBJ2-1; 8 bases are a match to TRBD2. The trim removed 6 bases at V and 10 bases at J, leaving 11 bases unmatched. The CDR3 length is 13 residues. Germline V gene data show CDR1 as SQVTM and CDR2 as ANQGSEA. The CDR3 DNA sequence: TGCAGCGTCCCCGGGACTAGACCTCGGGAGCAGTTCTTC. It translates to CSVPGTRPREQFF.

The chain couples TRBV5-6 to TRBJ2-1, with a weak D call TRBD2 (6 bases). The CDR3 loop spans 14 amino acids. CDR1 and CDR2 (germline): SGHDT, YYEEEE. V was pared by 4 bases and J by 7 bases, with 15 bases between. CDR3: CASSNGPEGNEQFF. CDR3 coding DNA: TGTGCCAGCAGCAACGGGCCGGAGGGAAATGAGCAGTTCTTC.

V and J are TRBV20-1 and TRBJ1-1; D remains ambiguous. The length of the CDR3 is 9 residues. V shed 0 bases and J shed 11 bases, with 4 bases lying between them. From germline, CDR1 is DFQATT and CDR2 SNEGSKA (reference sequence). CDR3 loop: CSARDGAFF. CDR3 DNA: TGCAGTGCTAGAGATGGGGCTTTCTTT.

The J gene is TRBJ1-1, the V gene TRBV4-1; no reliable D call. The CDR3 consists of 14 residues. Germline-derived CDR1 and CDR2 are MGHRA and YSYEKL. Trimming shortened V by 0 bases and J by 1 base, and 6 bases separated the two germline ends. The CDR3 region has the DNA TGCGCCAGCAGCCAAGAGGGTCCGAACACTGAAGCTTTCTTT. This translates into CASSQEGPNTEAFF.

The chain carries TRBV29-1 and TRBJ2-3; D may be TRBD1 or TRBD2 (6 bases each). The CDR3 loop spans 13 amino acids. CDR1 and CDR2 from the germline V gene are SQVTM and ANQGSEA. Trimming stripped 4 bases from V and 6 bases from J, with 14 bases between. The CDR3 reads CSVVVIGGDTQYF. CDR3 bases: TGCAGCGTTGTGGTTATAGGGGGGGATACGCAGTATTTT.